A selection of T cell receptor beta chains follows, all from one sample in a study of glioma-infiltrating T cells after dendritic cell vaccination. Libraries were prepared by immunoSEQ multiplex PCR; TCRdb keeps only in-frame clonotypes and omits some of them. The sample lists more than 85,000 clones, 90% occurring once. The input for sequencing was blood, taken after dendritic cell vaccination. The receptors derive from a human donor with glioblastoma. Each CDR3 is given with its conserved first and last residue. The order of the fields is J gene, D gene, V gene, clone size, CDR3 DNA, CDR3 protein. The D gene is left open where the match is weak. Rows give clone size only sometimes, using once, few, many, or a class for an expanded clone.

j_call: TRBJ2-7; d_call: -; v_call: TRBV9; clone_size: -; cdr3_nt: TGTGCCAGCAGCCCCGGCCACGGGGTCTCCTACGAGCAGTACTTC; cdr3_aa: CASSPGHGVSYEQYF
j_call: TRBJ2-5; d_call: TRBD1; v_call: TRBV5-1; clone_size: -; cdr3_nt: TGCGCCAGCAGCCGACGACAGGGGGCTGCCGGGGAAGAGACCCAGTACTTC; cdr3_aa: CASSRRQGAAGEETQYF
j_call: TRBJ2-2; d_call: TRBD2; v_call: TRBV27; clone_size: -; cdr3_nt: TGTGCCAGCAGTTTATCGAATGGGGCGGGAGGCTCCACCGGGGAGCTGTTTTTT; cdr3_aa: CASSLSNGAGGSTGELFF
j_call: TRBJ1-5; d_call: -; v_call: TRBV6-5; clone_size: -; cdr3_nt: TGTGCCAGCAGTTCGGGAGGGGTTTCCAATCAGCCCCAGCATTTT; cdr3_aa: CASSSGGVSNQPQHF
j_call: TRBJ2-7; d_call: -; v_call: TRBV7-6; clone_size: -; cdr3_nt: TGTGCCAGCAGCCCCAGATTTCGGGTGTCGAGGGAGCAGTACTTC; cdr3_aa: CASSPRFRVSREQYF
j_call: TRBJ1-1; d_call: TRBD1; v_call: TRBV5-1; clone_size: -; cdr3_nt: TGCGCCAGCAGTCAGACAGGGGAGAACACTGAAGCTTTCTTT; cdr3_aa: CASSQTGENTEAFF
j_call: TRBJ2-2; d_call: TRBD1; v_call: TRBV2; clone_size: -; cdr3_nt: TGTGCCAGCAGCCTTGCGAGACAGGGGGCGTTCGGCACCGGGGAGCTGTTTTTT; cdr3_aa: CASSLARQGAFGTGELFF
j_call: TRBJ2-2; d_call: TRBD1; v_call: TRBV9; clone_size: -; cdr3_nt: TGTGCCAGCAGCGGAAGACAGGGGTCCGGGGAGCTGTTTTTT; cdr3_aa: CASSGRQGSGELFF
j_call: TRBJ1-1; d_call: TRBD1; v_call: TRBV6-5; clone_size: -; cdr3_nt: TGTGCCAGCAGTTACCACAGGACAGGGGGCACTGAAGCTTTCTTT; cdr3_aa: CASSYHRTGGTEAFF
j_call: TRBJ2-1; d_call: TRBD2; v_call: TRBV2; clone_size: once; cdr3_nt: TGTGCCAGCAAACCATTGGGACTAGCAGGTGAGAATGAGCAGTTCTTC; cdr3_aa: CASKPLGLAGENEQFF
j_call: TRBJ2-7; d_call: TRBD2; v_call: TRBV2; clone_size: -; cdr3_nt: TGTGCCAGCAGAACTAGCGGTTCCTCCTACGAGCAGTACTTC; cdr3_aa: CASRTSGSSYEQYF
j_call: TRBJ1-1; d_call: -; v_call: TRBV7-8; clone_size: once; cdr3_nt: TGTGCCAGCAGCCCGCTACAGGGTGACACTGAAGCTTTCTTT; cdr3_aa: CASSPLQGDTEAFF
j_call: TRBJ1-5; d_call: -; v_call: TRBV2; clone_size: -; cdr3_nt: TGTGCCAGCAGTGAAGAGGCCTGGGCCATCCAACTGAGGGTGGGCAATCAGCCCCAGCATTTT; cdr3_aa: CASSEEAWAIQLRVGNQPQHF
j_call: TRBJ1-1; d_call: TRBD1; v_call: TRBV5-1; clone_size: -; cdr3_nt: TGCGCCAGCGGTCCGGGACAGGGTAGGGGCACTGAAGCTTTCTTT; cdr3_aa: CASGPGQGRGTEAFF
j_call: TRBJ2-3; d_call: TRBD1; v_call: TRBV5-1; clone_size: -; cdr3_nt: TGCGCCAGCAGCACGCCGGGACAGGGATCCACAGATACGCAGTATTTT; cdr3_aa: CASSTPGQGSTDTQYF
j_call: TRBJ2-2; d_call: -; v_call: TRBV15; clone_size: -; cdr3_nt: TGTGCCACCAGCTCAGGGCTGGGCCGGACCGGGGAGCTGTTTTTT; cdr3_aa: CATSSGLGRTGELFF
j_call: TRBJ1-2; d_call: -; v_call: TRBV5-1; clone_size: -; cdr3_nt: TGCGCCAGCAGCTTGGATGATGGGGGCAGTGGCTACACCTTC; cdr3_aa: CASSLDDGGSGYTF
j_call: TRBJ2-1; d_call: -; v_call: TRBV5-1; clone_size: once; cdr3_nt: TGCGCCAGCAGCTTGGGGACACCAGACAATGAGCAGTTCTTC; cdr3_aa: CASSLGTPDNEQFF
j_call: TRBJ2-3; d_call: -; v_call: TRBV21-1; clone_size: once; cdr3_nt: TGTGCCAGCAGCGGTCGGACTAGCGGGGGGGGAGATACGCAGTATTTT; cdr3_aa: CASSGRTSGGGDTQYF
j_call: TRBJ2-7; d_call: -; v_call: TRBV5-1; clone_size: once; cdr3_nt: TGCGCCAGCAGCCATATGGACAGTTACTCCTACGAGCAGTACTTC; cdr3_aa: CASSHMDSYSYEQYF
j_call: TRBJ1-6; d_call: -; v_call: TRBV5-6; clone_size: few; cdr3_nt: TGTGCCAGCAGCGCCCCCTTCGGCCAGGGTTATTCACCCCTCCACTTT; cdr3_aa: CASSAPFGQGYSPLHF
j_call: TRBJ2-5; d_call: -; v_call: TRBV9; clone_size: once; cdr3_nt: TGTGCCAGCAGCATTTCAGGGGAAGAGACCCAGTACTTC; cdr3_aa: CASSISGEETQYF
j_call: TRBJ2-7; d_call: -; v_call: TRBV5-1; clone_size: -; cdr3_nt: TGCGCCAGCAGCTTTGAGGGTTACGAGCAGTACTTC; cdr3_aa: CASSFEGYEQYF
j_call: TRBJ2-3; d_call: TRBD2; v_call: TRBV5-1; clone_size: -; cdr3_nt: TGCGCCAGCAGCTTCAAAACGAGCGGGGTGAGCACAGATACGCAGTATTTT; cdr3_aa: CASSFKTSGVSTDTQYF
j_call: TRBJ2-7; d_call: TRBD2; v_call: TRBV10-2; clone_size: -; cdr3_nt: TGCGCCAGCAGTGAGTCGGGAACATGGACTAGCGGGGTTGACGAGCAGTACTTC; cdr3_aa: CASSESGTWTSGVDEQYF
j_call: TRBJ1-1; d_call: TRBD1; v_call: TRBV11-3; clone_size: -; cdr3_nt: TGTGCCAGCAGCGCCGGGACAGTCACTGAAGCTTTCTTT; cdr3_aa: CASSAGTVTEAFF
j_call: TRBJ1-1; d_call: -; v_call: TRBV30; clone_size: -; cdr3_nt: TGTGCCTGGAGTAGAGGAGATGAAGCTTTCTTT; cdr3_aa: CAWSRGDEAFF
j_call: TRBJ2-7; d_call: -; v_call: TRBV2; clone_size: -; cdr3_nt: TGTGCCAGCACGATAGCCCGTGAGCAGTACTTC; cdr3_aa: CASTIAREQYF
j_call: TRBJ2-7; d_call: TRBD2; v_call: TRBV4-1; clone_size: -; cdr3_nt: TGCGCCAGCAGCCAAGAAAGCGGGAGGGGCTCCGGCGAGCAGTACTTC; cdr3_aa: CASSQESGRGSGEQYF
j_call: TRBJ1-5; d_call: -; v_call: TRBV18; clone_size: -; cdr3_nt: TGTGCCAGCTCACCTTCAATTGGACAGTCAAATCAGCCCCAGCATTTT; cdr3_aa: CASSPSIGQSNQPQHF
j_call: TRBJ2-2; d_call: TRBD2; v_call: TRBV29-1; clone_size: -; cdr3_nt: TGCAGCGTATCGGTCGGGACTAGCGGGAACACCGGGGAGCTGTTTTTT; cdr3_aa: CSVSVGTSGNTGELFF
j_call: TRBJ1-1; d_call: TRBD1; v_call: TRBV2; clone_size: -; cdr3_nt: TGTGCCAGCAGTGAATTAGGTCAGGGGGATCGGGCTTTCTTT; cdr3_aa: CASSELGQGDRAFF
j_call: TRBJ1-4; d_call: -; v_call: TRBV7-9; clone_size: -; cdr3_nt: TGTGCCAGCAGCTCCTATGAAAAACTGTTTTTT; cdr3_aa: CASSSYEKLFF
j_call: TRBJ2-3; d_call: -; v_call: TRBV5-4; clone_size: -; cdr3_nt: TGTGCCAGCAGCTTGGCGCGGGGACTGACGCAGTATTTT; cdr3_aa: CASSLARGLTQYF
j_call: TRBJ1-2; d_call: TRBD1; v_call: TRBV18; clone_size: -; cdr3_nt: TGTGCCAGCTCTCTCGGGACAGTTAATTTCTATGGCTACACCTTC; cdr3_aa: CASSLGTVNFYGYTF
j_call: TRBJ2-7; d_call: TRBD1; v_call: TRBV5-1; clone_size: -; cdr3_nt: TGCGCCAGCAGCATTGGACAGGGGAGTCCCTACGAGCAGTACTTC; cdr3_aa: CASSIGQGSPYEQYF
j_call: TRBJ2-5; d_call: TRBD2; v_call: TRBV5-1; clone_size: -; cdr3_nt: TGCGCCAGCAGCTTGACGGGGGGGCCGGAGACCCAGTACTTC; cdr3_aa: CASSLTGGPETQYF
j_call: TRBJ1-2; d_call: -; v_call: TRBV14; clone_size: -; cdr3_nt: TGTGCCAGCAGCCGACGAACAGGGTCGCTCTATGGCTACACCTTC; cdr3_aa: CASSRRTGSLYGYTF
j_call: TRBJ2-1; d_call: TRBD2; v_call: TRBV7-3; clone_size: -; cdr3_nt: TGTGCCAGCAGCCGACTAGCGGGAGTCCGACGGACCTACAATGAGCAGTTCTTC; cdr3_aa: CASSRLAGVRRTYNEQFF
j_call: TRBJ2-5; d_call: -; v_call: TRBV7-7; clone_size: -; cdr3_nt: TGTGCTAGCAGCCCCAGACAGTCACAAGAGACCCAGTACTTC; cdr3_aa: CASSPRQSQETQYF